Presented here are 8 T cell receptor beta chains from one specimen sequenced in a study of OX40 agonist ivuxolimab in advanced cancers. Measured with immunoSEQ multiplex PCR; TCRdb has only the in-frame clones, and not every one. The sample includes over 15,000 clones, roughly 90% seen only once; the top ten take 15% to 20%. Here the sequenced sample was CD4+ or CD8+ T cells sorted from blood, taken in a trial of the OX40 agonist ivuxolimab. The receptor source for this set is an adult with an advanced solid tumor such as melanoma, head and neck, liver or kidney cancer.

This chain joins TRBV6-4 and TRBJ2-6; D ambiguous. There are 13 residues in the CDR3. V was trimmed by 4 bases and J by 0 bases, leaving 1 base between them. Germline V gene lookup returns CDR1 MRHNA and CDR2 SNTAGT. DNA of the CDR3: TGTGCCAGCAGTGCCTCTGGGGCCAACGTCCTGACTTTC. Translation gives CASSASGANVLTF.

This chain uses TRBV5-4 with TRBJ2-7; 9 bases match TRBD1. Germline lookup yields CDR1 SGHNT and CDR2 YYREEE (reference sequence). The CDR3 sequence is 16 residues long. V was pared by 4 bases and J by 2 bases, with 10 bases of the junction left unmatched. The CDR3 loop is CASSPPGQGPPYEQYF. The DNA for the CDR3 is TGTGCCAGCAGCCCTCCGGGACAGGGTCCACCCTACGAGCAGTACTTC.

This rearrangement joins TRBV15 to TRBJ1-1; possible D gene TRBD1, 5 bases. V lost 5 bases, J lost 1 base, and 11 bases lay in between. The CDR3 runs to 14 residues. Germline V gene sequence: CDR1 LNHNV, CDR2 YYDKDF (reference sequence). DNA of the CDR3: TGTGCCACCAGCCCGGGGGTTGGGAACACTGAAGCTTTCTTT. This sequence encodes CATSPGVGNTEAFF.

A single count supports this clone. This rearrangement joins TRBV29-1 to TRBJ2-1; TRBD2 might be the D (5 bases). Germline loops: CDR1 SQVTM, CDR2 ANQGSEA. The CDR3 length is 16 residues. The V gene lost 3 bases and the J gene lost 7 bases, with 22 bases spanning the gap. The CDR3 DNA is TGCAGCGTTGATGAACGGGGATATAGGTATATGAATGAGCAGTTCTTC. The encoded protein is CSVDERGYRYMNEQFF.

This CDR3 is CASSGGRDVSWETQYF. The CDR3 coding sequence is TGTGCCAGCAGTGGGGGGAGGGACGTTTCTTGGGAGACCCAGTACTTC. The chain combines TRBV9 with TRBJ2-5; TRBD2 matches at 7 bases. V lost 5 bases to trimming and J lost 5 bases; unmatched junction nucleotides: 15. The length of the CDR3 is 16 residues. Germline assignment: CDR1 SGDLS and CDR2 YYNGEE.

This clone has just one count. The chain combines TRBV5-6 with TRBJ1-3; D is undetermined. The germline V gene encodes CDR1 SGHDT and CDR2 YYEEEE. V lost 4 bases to trimming and J lost 1 base, with 12 bases between them. The CDR3 length is 15 residues. CDR3 amino acids: CASSPGFWSGNTIYF. CDR3 nucleotide sequence: TGTGCCAGCAGCCCCGGCTTCTGGTCTGGAAACACCATATATTTT.

The J gene is TRBJ2-7, the V gene TRBV20-1; D is ambiguous. V gave up 4 bases and J gave up 3 bases, with 7 bases separating them. In germline, CDR1 is DFQATT, CDR2 SNEGSKA (reference sequence). The CDR3 extends over 11 amino acids. DNA for the CDR3: TGCAGTGCTACAGTCAGCTACGAGCAGTACTTC. Translated, it gives CSATVSYEQYF.

Only a few counts were recorded for this clone. The chain employs TRBV5-1 and TRBJ1-1; the D is unclear. The CDR3 spans 13 residues. Germline assignment: CDR1 SGHRS and CDR2 YFSETQ. Trimming took off 1 base at V and 1 base at J, with 5 bases between the two ends. The CDR3 DNA reads as TGCGCCAGCAGCTTGTACCAGAACACTGAAGCTTTCTTT. Its protein product is CASSLYQNTEAFF.